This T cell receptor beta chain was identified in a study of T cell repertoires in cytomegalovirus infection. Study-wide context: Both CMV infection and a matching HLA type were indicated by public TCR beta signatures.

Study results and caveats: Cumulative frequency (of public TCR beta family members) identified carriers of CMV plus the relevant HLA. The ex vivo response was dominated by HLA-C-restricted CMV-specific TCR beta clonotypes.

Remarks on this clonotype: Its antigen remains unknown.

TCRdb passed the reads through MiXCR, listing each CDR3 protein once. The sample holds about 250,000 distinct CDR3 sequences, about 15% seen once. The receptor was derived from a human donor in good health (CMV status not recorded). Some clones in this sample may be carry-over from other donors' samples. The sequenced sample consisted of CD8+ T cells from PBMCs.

For the CDR3, the DNA is TGTGCCAGCAGCGTAGGAAACGTTGCGGCACCCCTCCACTTT. Amino acids: CASSVGNVAAPLHF. The chain recombines TRBV9 with TRBJ1-6; D is ambiguous. From germline, CDR1 is SGDLS and CDR2 YYNGEE. V shed 0 bases and J shed 11 bases, with 12 bases lying between them. The CDR3 runs to 14 residues.